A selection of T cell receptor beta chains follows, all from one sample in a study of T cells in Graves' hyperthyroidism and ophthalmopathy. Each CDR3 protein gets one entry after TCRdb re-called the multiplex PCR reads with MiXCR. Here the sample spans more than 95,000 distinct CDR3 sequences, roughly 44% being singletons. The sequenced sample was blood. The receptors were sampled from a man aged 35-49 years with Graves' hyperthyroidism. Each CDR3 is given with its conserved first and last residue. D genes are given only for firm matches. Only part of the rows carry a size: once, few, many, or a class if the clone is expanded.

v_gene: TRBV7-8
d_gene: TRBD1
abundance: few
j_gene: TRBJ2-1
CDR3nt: TGTGCCAGCAGCCCGCGACAGGGAGCTAATGAGCAGTTCTTC
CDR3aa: CASSPRQGANEQFF

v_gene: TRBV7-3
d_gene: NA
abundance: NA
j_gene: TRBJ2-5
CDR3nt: TGTGCCAGCAGCTTACTCGGGGGTGGGCAGACCCAGTACTTC
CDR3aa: CASSLLGGGQTQYF

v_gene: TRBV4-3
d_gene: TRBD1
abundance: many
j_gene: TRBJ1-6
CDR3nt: TGCGCCAGCAGCCAAGGGGTAGGGACAGGGGTGTCACCCCTCCACTTT
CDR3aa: CASSQGVGTGVSPLHF

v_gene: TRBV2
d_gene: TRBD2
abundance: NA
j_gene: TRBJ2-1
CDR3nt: TGTGCCAGCAAGCGGGGGGGGCAGTTCTTC
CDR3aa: CASKRGGQFF

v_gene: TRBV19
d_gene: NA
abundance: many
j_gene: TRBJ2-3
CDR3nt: TGTGCCACCCGACCTGAGGTTAACACAGATACGCAGTATTTT
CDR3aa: CATRPEVNTDTQYF

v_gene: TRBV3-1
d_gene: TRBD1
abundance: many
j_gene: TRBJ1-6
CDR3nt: TGTGCCAGCAGCCAAAGGACAGGGGGAAATTCACCCCTCCACTTT
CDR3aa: CASSQRTGGNSPLHF

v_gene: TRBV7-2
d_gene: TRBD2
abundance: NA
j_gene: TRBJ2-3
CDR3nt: TGTGCCAGCAGCCTACCGACTAGCGGGAGCACAGATACGCAGTATTTT
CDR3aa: CASSLPTSGSTDTQYF

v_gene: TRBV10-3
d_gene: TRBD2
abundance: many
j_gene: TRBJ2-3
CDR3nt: TGTGCCATCTCCCCAGCGGGAGGGTTGTGGGATACGCAGTATTTT
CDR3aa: CAISPAGGLWDTQYF

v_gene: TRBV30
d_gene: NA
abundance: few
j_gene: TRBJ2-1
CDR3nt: TGTGCCTGGAGTGTACTAGGTTTGTACAATGAGCAGTTCTTC
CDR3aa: CAWSVLGLYNEQFF

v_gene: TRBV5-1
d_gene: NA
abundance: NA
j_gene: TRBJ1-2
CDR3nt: TGCGCCAGCAGCTTTGGCGGGGCCTATGGCTACACCTTC
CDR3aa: CASSFGGAYGYTF

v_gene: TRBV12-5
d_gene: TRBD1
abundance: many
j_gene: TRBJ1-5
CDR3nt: TGTGCTAGTGGTGATGGACAGGGCAATCAGCCCCAGCATTTT
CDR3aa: CASGDGQGNQPQHF

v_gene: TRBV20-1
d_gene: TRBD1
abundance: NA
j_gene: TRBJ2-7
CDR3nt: TGCAGTGTCCCGGACAGGGGTGTCGAGCAGTACTTC
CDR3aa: CSVPDRGVEQYF

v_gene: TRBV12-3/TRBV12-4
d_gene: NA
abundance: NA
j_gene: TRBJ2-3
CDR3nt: TGTGCCAGCAGTTTAGGGGCGGGAAAGGGCGTGGATACGCAGTATTTT
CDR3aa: CASSLGAGKGVDTQYF

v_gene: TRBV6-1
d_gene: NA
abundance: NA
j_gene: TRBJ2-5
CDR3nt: TGTGCCAGCTGGCGGTTCGGGGAGACCCAGTACTTC
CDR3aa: CASWRFGETQYF

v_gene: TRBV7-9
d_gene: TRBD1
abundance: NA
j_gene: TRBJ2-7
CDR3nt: TGTGCCAGCAGCTTAAACCGGGACAGGTTGACCGGGGAGCTGTACTTC
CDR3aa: CASSLNRDRLTGELYF

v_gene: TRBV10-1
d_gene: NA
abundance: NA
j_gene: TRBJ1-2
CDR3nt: TGCGCCAGCAGTGGGTCGATTCTAGGGAACTATGGCTACACCTTC
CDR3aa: CASSGSILGNYGYTF

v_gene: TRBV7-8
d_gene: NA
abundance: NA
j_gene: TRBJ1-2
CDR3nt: TGCGCCAGCAGCCCGGGGGGTTCCTATGGCTACACCTTC
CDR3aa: CASSPGGSYGYTF

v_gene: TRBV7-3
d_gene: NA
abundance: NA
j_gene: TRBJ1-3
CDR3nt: TGTGCCAGCAGCGTACTAGCGAGCGCGAACACCATATATTTT
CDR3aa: CASSVLASANTIYF

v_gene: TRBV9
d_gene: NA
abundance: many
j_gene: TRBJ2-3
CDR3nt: TGTGCCAGCAGCGACCGACTACCGTCGGATACGCAGTATTTT
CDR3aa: CASSDRLPSDTQYF

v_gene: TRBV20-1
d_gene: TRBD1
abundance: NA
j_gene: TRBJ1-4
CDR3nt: TGCAGTGCCATGACAGGGGATTCTGTAAAACTGTTTTTT
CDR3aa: CSAMTGDSVKLFF

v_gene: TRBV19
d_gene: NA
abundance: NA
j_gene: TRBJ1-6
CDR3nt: TGTGCCTGGACGCTCAGGTCGACAGTCAATAATTCACCCCTCCACTTT
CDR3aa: CAWTLRSTVNNSPLHF

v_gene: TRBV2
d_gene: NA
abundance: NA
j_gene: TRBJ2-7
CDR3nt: TGTGCCAGCAGTTACGACGAACAGTACTTC
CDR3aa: CASSYDEQYF

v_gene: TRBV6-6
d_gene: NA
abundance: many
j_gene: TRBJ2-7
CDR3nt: TGTGCCAGCAGTGAATCTAGGTACGAGCAGTACTTC
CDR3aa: CASSESRYEQYF

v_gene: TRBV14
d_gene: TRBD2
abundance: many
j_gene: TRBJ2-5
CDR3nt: TGTGCCAGCAGCCAGGCCCAGGGACTAGCGGGGCAAGAGACCCAGTACTTC
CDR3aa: CASSQAQGLAGQETQYF

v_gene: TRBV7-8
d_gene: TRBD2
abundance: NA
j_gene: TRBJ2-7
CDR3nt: TGTGCCAGCAGCCCATCCCGGGGGGACGAGCAGTACTTC
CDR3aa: CASSPSRGDEQYF

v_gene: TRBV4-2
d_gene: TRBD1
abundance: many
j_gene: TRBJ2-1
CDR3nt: TGTGCCAGCAGCCAGTCCGGACAGGGGTTTTATGAGCAGTTCTTC
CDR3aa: CASSQSGQGFYEQFF

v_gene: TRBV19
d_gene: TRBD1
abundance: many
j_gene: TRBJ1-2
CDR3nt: TGTGCCAGTAGTCCCGTGGGACAGACCTATGGCTACACCTTC
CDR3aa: CASSPVGQTYGYTF

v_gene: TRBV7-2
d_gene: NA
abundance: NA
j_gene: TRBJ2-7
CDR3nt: TGTGCCAGCAGCAAGGGGTACGAGCAGTACTTC
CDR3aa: CASSKGYEQYF

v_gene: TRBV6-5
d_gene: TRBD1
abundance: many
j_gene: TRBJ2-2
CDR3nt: TGTGCCAGCAGTCCAGGGGGATTAGCCGGGGAGCTGTTTTTT
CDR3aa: CASSPGGLAGELFF

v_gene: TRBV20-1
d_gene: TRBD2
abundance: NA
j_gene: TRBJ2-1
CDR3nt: TGCAGTGCTAAGGATACCCCAGCGGGAGGGCCTAGGTATGAGCAGTTCTTC
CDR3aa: CSAKDTPAGGPRYEQFF

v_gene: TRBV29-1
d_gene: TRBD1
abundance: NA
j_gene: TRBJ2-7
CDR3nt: TGCAGCGTTGATATCCAGGGGGCCTACGAGCAGTACTTC
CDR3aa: CSVDIQGAYEQYF

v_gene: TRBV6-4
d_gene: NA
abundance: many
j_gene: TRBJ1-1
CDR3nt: TGTGCCAGCAGGCCGGCAGGCTTGATGAACACTGAAGCTTTCTTT
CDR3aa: CASRPAGLMNTEAFF

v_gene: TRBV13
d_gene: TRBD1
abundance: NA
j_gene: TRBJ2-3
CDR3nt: TGTGCCAGCAGCTTAGTGGGGACAGGTGGGTATTTT
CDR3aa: CASSLVGTGGYF

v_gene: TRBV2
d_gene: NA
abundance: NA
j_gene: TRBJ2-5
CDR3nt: TGTGCCAGCAACGACAGGGGCGGGAGTATACGTGAGACCCAGTACTTC
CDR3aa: CASNDRGGSIRETQYF

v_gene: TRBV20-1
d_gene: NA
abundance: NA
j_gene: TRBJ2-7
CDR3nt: TGCAGTGCTAGAGATCCAGGACACGGCTACGAGCAGTACTTC
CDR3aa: CSARDPGHGYEQYF

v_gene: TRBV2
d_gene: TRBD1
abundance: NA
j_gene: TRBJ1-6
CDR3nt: TGTGCCAGCAAATGGGACAGGGTCCGATCACCCCTCCACTTC
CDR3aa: CASKWDRVRSPLHF

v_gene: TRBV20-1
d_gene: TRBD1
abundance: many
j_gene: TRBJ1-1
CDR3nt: TGCAGTGTCAGGGGACAGTTTAAAAATGAAGCTTTCTTT
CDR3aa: CSVRGQFKNEAFF

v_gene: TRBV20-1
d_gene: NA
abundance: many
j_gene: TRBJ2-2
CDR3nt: TGCAGTGCTAGTTGGGGGCAGGGCACCGGGGAGCTGTTTTTT
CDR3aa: CSASWGQGTGELFF

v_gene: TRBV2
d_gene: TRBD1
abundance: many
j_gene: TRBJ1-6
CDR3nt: TGTGCCAGCAGAGGACAGGAATACTCCTATAATTCACCCCTCCACTTT
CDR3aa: CASRGQEYSYNSPLHF

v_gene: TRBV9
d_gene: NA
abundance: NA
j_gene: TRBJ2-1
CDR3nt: TGTGCCAGCAGCGCCAACCCCGGGTACAATGAGCAGTTCTTC
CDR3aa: CASSANPGYNEQFF